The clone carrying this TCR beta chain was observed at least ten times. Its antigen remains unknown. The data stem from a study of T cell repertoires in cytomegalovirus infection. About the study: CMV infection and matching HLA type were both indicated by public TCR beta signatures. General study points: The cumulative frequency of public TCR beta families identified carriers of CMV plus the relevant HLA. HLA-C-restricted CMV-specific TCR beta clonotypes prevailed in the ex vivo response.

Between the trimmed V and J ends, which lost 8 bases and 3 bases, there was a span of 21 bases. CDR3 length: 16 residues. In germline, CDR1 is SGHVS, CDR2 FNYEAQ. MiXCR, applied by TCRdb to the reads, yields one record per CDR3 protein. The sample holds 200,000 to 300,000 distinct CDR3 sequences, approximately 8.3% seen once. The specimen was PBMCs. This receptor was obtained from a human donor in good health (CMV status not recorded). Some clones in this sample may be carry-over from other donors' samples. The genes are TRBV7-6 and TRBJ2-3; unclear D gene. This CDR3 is CASPSDSSSQTDTQYF. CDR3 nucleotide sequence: TGTGCCAGCCCCTCCGACTCCTCAAGCCAAACAGATACGCAGTATTTT.